Detailed here is one TCR beta chain. The sample holds one count of this clone. What antigen it recognizes has not been identified. Nothing much larger sits one base from this clone, and base qualities are not available. The immunoSEQ Assay, a bias-controlled multiplex PCR, was used to amplify TCRbeta CDR3 regions from genomic DNA. In the source study's methods: The number of nucleated cells in each sample was estimated from the amplification of reference gene primers within the assay. To quantify the absolute abundance of each unique TCRbeta CDR3 rearrangement, sequence reads were collapsed and filtered. For each sample, productive Simpson clonality was calculated as the square root of Simpson's diversity index across productive rearrangements. Not all clones reach the TCRdb copy of this immuneACCESS table, which keeps in-frame sequences only. Checked studies attribute under half of the gap to unresolved V genes and leave the rest unexplained. D and trimming were read from the DNA, whereas the V and J calls and clone size are those reported in that table. The sample table holds a few hundred thousand clones, of which 70% to 90% were seen once. The ten biggest clones cover about 7% of the sample.

CDR3 length: 13 amino acids, cysteine to phenylalanine. Here the CDR3 DNA is all that survives: 39 bases in frame from base 1. Trimming accounts for 1 base at V and 7 bases at J, while the number of junction bases matched to no gene is 1. Via the germline V gene, CDR1 is SGHRS and CDR2 YFSETQ. The data originate from a study of blood T cell repertoires in COVID-19 (dated by TCRdb to 2018 to 2021). Describing the broader study: Samples from collaborators originated in the United States, Italy and Spain and spanned both the acute and convalescent phases of COVID-19. The prospective study material was composed of cDNA or gDNA derived from T cells, B-cell-depleted T cells, or PBMCs. Subjects who had been exposed to COVID-19, were actively infected with it, or had recovered from it provided the deeply sampled blood TCRbeta repertoires that made up the dataset. The repertoires were released in a freely available public database intended as a resource for research on the immune response to SARS-CoV-2. Samples came from the ongoing ImmuneRACE study (first 160 participants) plus 1,254 subjects from 6 global collaborators. Sample metadata almost always included a de-identified subject ID, COVID-19 status, age in years and sex. Where HLA class I and class II types were available, the types were taken from metadata supplied by the sample provider, not from assay-based typing.

On the study overall, not on this receptor specifically: Clinical and demographic metadata were provided uncurated, with the amount varying by source and participant.

Participants in the prospective study were enrolled through a virtual design, were aged roughly 18 to 100 years, and lived in about 25 United States geographic areas. In the prospective study, cohorts were assigned on the basis of participant-reported clinical history obtained from a screening survey and a study questionnaire. In the prospective study, mobile phlebotomists collected whole blood, serum and a nasopharyngeal or oropharyngeal swab from each participant. Prospective study participants could optionally give additional blood draws and questionnaires over an approximately two-month period. Before DNA extraction, blood samples from the prospective study were shipped at room temperature or frozen.

Sequencing was performed on PBMCs or T cells enriched from blood (not recorded which). The chain couples TRBV5-1 to TRBJ1-4, with 7 bases aligning to TRBD1. The clonotype was recovered from a woman aged 40 to 50 with acute COVID-19. The sequence in DNA is TGCGCCAGCAGCTTGACAGGGGCTGAAAAACTGTTTTTT. Its coded protein is CASSLTGAEKLFF.